This is a list of T cell receptor beta chains from one sample in a study of Graves' ophthalmopathy and Graves' hyperthyroidism. TCRdb reanalysed the multiplex PCR reads using MiXCR and keeps one entry per CDR3 protein. This table holds over a million distinct CDR3 sequences, around a third found once. What was sequenced was peripheral blood or thyroid tissue (not recorded which). These receptors were taken from an adult man with Graves' hyperthyroidism. CDR3s include the opening cysteine and the closing phenylalanine or tryptophan. The D gene is left open where the match is weak. Where a row states a size, it is once, few, many or the class of an expanded clone; other rows omit it.

v_call	clone_size	d_call	j_call	cdr3_length	cdr3_nt	cdr3_aa
TRBV29-1	many	.	TRBJ2-7	12	TGCAGCGTTGAAACTACCTCCTACGAGCAGTACTTC	CSVETTSYEQYF
TRBV14	many	TRBD1	TRBJ1-1	16	TGTGCCAGCAGCCAAGCTTTAGGGACAGGGGGAACTGAAGCTTTCTTT	CASSQALGTGGTEAFF
TRBV20-1	.	.	TRBJ2-7	16	TGCAGTGCTAGATCCTTAGCGTCAGCTATCCCCTACGAGCAGTACTTC	CSARSLASAIPYEQYF
TRBV7-8	many	.	TRBJ1-5	13	TGTGCCAGCAGCTCGGGTTTCAATCAGCCCCAGCATTTT	CASSSGFNQPQHF
TRBV20-1	.	TRBD1	TRBJ2-5	14	TGCAGTGCCTTCAGGACAGGGGTAGGGGAGACCCAGTACTTC	CSAFRTGVGETQYF
TRBV10-3	.	TRBD2	TRBJ2-7	15	TGTGCCATCAGTGAGGGACTAGCGGGAACCGGGGAGCTGTACTTC	CAISEGLAGTGELYF
TRBV11-2	.	TRBD1	TRBJ1-2	16	TGTGCCAGCAGTCCCACTGACAGGGCCATCTCGCGGGGCTACACCTTC	CASSPTDRAISRGYTF
TRBV6-5	.	TRBD1	TRBJ1-5	15	TGTGCCAGCAGTCCCCGGACAGGGGGCGAACAGCCCCAGCATTTT	CASSPRTGGEQPQHF
TRBV12-3/TRBV12-4	few	TRBD1	TRBJ1-5	19	TGTGCCAGCAGTTACGGACAGGGAGGTTTTGCGTGGAGCAATCAGCCCCAGCATTTT	CASSYGQGGFAWSNQPQHF
TRBV15	.	.	TRBJ2-7	13	TGTGCCACCAGCAAAACGACGGGATACGAGCAGTACTTC	CATSKTTGYEQYF
TRBV7-9	.	.	TRBJ1-6	13	TGTGCCAGCAGCTGGGGGACCGAGGCACCCCTCCACTTT	CASSWGTEAPLHF
TRBV12-3/TRBV12-4	.	.	TRBJ1-2	14	TGTGCCAGCAGTCTGACTAGCGGGGGAGTCGGCTACACCTTC	CASSLTSGGVGYTF
TRBV29-1	.	.	TRBJ1-1	8	.	CSVATGSF
TRBV14	.	.	TRBJ1-2	14	TGTGCCAGCAGCCCCCGGACAGCCCGACAAGGCTACACCTTC	CASSPRTARQGYTF
TRBV20-1	many	TRBD1	TRBJ1-1	14	TGCAGTGCCCGCAGCAGGGGGCGGGGAGGTGAAGCTTTCTTT	CSARSRGRGGEAFF
TRBV27	few	.	TRBJ2-7	14	TGTGCCAGCAAGAACCGGGACGGAGACTACGAGCAGTACTTC	CASKNRDGDYEQYF
TRBV20-1	many	.	TRBJ1-1	16	TGCAGTGCTAGAGAGGCCGGAGTGGTCATGAACACTGAAGCTTTCTTT	CSAREAGVVMNTEAFF
TRBV2	.	TRBD1	TRBJ2-5	12	TGTGCCACTGACAGGGATAGGGAGACCCAGTACTTC	CATDRDRETQYF
TRBV12-3/TRBV12-4	many	TRBD1	TRBJ1-2	16	TGTGCCAGCAGTTCCGTAGGGGACAGGGTTAACTATGGCTACACCTTC	CASSSVGDRVNYGYTF
TRBV10-3	.	.	TRBJ2-7	17	TGTGCCATCAGTGAGTCGAGGCAGGGTAAGAGCTCCTACGAGCAGTACTTC	CAISESRQGKSSYEQYF
TRBV20-1	many	TRBD2	TRBJ2-7	13	TGCAGTGCTAGCTGGCGGGAGACCTACGAGCAGTACTTC	CSASWRETYEQYF
TRBV7-2	.	.	TRBJ1-4	15	TGTGCCAGCGGACTCTCGGGGACATCTGAGTGGGAACTGTTTTTT	CASGLSGTSEWELFF
TRBV6-5	many	.	TRBJ1-2	14	TGTGCCAGCAGACCCCCAGGGGTCGGCTATGGCTACACCTTC	CASRPPGVGYGYTF
TRBV7-2	many	.	TRBJ2-5	15	TGTGCCAGCAGCTTCGCACCAGGGGTTTCCGAGACCCAGTACTTC	CASSFAPGVSETQYF
TRBV11-3	few	.	TRBJ2-7	15	TGTGCCAGCAGCTCCGATCGGGCCCCGTCATACGAGCAGTACTTC	CASSSDRAPSYEQYF
TRBV12-3/TRBV12-4	many	TRBD2	TRBJ2-5	14	TGTGCCAGCAGTTCCGGGACTAGCGATGAGACCCAGTACTTC	CASSSGTSDETQYF
TRBV14	.	.	TRBJ2-7	14	TGTGCTAGTCAACAGGGATCCTCCCCCTACGAGCAGTACTTC	CASQQGSSPYEQYF